This T cell receptor (beta chain) was sequenced for a study of early T cells in non-severe SARS-CoV-2 infection. Study-wide context: Unsorted whole blood bulk RNA was sequenced, with unpaired chains.

Unique molecular identifier tags were affixed to discrete cDNA molecules. Each CDR3 protein is one row after TCRdb ran MiXCR on the 5' RACE reads. The sample holds tens of thousands of distinct CDR3 sequences; 11% to 15% are singletons and the top ten take around 3.3%. V dropped 6 bases and J dropped 8 bases, with 16 bases sitting between them. The CDR3 consists of 12 residues. Germline lookup yields CDR1 SQVTM and CDR2 ANQGSEA. A few counts support this clonotype. The antigen is not known. Findings of the study overall: The study's VDJdb matching favored anti-spike CD8 responses and missed private and CD4 specificities.

The sequenced sample was whole blood. The clonotype originates from an adult who was a healthcare worker with PCR-confirmed SARS-CoV-2 infection or an uninfected control (not recorded which). The V call is TRBV29-1, the J call TRBJ1-1, with D perhaps TRBD1 (6 bases). CDR3 protein: CSVHRERGEAFF. The CDR3 nucleotides are TGCAGCGTACACAGGGAGAGGGGAGAAGCTTTCTTT.